The clone carrying this T cell receptor beta chain occurred a few times. The investigators reverse transcribed all of the isolated RNA, so they sequenced expressed TCRB transcripts. Sequencing was performed with immunoSEQ multiplex PCR; in TCRdb, only in-frame clones are kept and a portion is missing. The sample includes around 240,000 clones, roughly 70% of them seen just once. V shed 0 bases and J shed 4 bases, with 13 bases lying between them. The CDR3 loop spans 15 amino acids. Germline CDR1 LGHNA, CDR2 YSLEER. Without exception, sorted populations had purity beyond 95%. These data come from a study of beta chain features in type 1 diabetes.

The sequence was collected from a man in his thirties or forties in good health. The specimen was naive CD4+ T cells from blood. The genes are TRBV4-3 and TRBJ2-7; TRBD1 might be the D (5 bases). CDR3 residues: CASSQDLQGSYEQYF. CDR3 DNA sequence: TGCGCCAGCAGCCAAGATCTTCAGGGTTCTTACGAGCAGTACTTC.